This T cell receptor (beta chain) was found in a study of blood T cell repertoires in COVID-19. Assignment of participants to cohorts was predicated upon participant-reported clinical history. After removal of 5 bases from V and 6 bases from J, the junction contained 8 bases not matched to a gene. CDR3 length equals 15 residues. Germline lookup yields CDR1 SGHTA and CDR2 FQGNSA. This clone was detected only once. Profiled with immunoSEQ multiplex PCR; TCRdb holds only in-frame clones, not every one. Of roughly 240,000 clones listed, 80% to 90% are singletons. This receptor was identified in a woman between 40 and 55 years old who had been exposed to COVID-19. V is TRBV7-2 and J is TRBJ2-1; 9 bases line up with TRBD1. Material: PBMCs or T cells enriched from blood (not recorded which). In DNA form, the CDR3 reads TGTGCCAGCAGCCTACAGACAGGGGGTCGCAATGAGCAGTTCTTC. It encodes CASSLQTGGRNEQFF.